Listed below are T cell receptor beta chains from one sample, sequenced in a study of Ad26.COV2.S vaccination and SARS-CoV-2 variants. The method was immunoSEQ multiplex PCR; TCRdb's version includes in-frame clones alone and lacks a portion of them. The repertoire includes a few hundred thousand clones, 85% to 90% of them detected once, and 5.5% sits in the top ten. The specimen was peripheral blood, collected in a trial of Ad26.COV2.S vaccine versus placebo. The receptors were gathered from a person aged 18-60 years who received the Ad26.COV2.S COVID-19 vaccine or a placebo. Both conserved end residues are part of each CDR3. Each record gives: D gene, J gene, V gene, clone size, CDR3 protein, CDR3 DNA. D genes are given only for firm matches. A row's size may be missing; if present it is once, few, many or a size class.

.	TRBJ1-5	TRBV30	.	CAWSRGDQPQHF	TGTGCCTGGAGCAGGGGCGATCAGCCCCAGCATTTT
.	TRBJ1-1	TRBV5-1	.	CASSLQGTAGEAFF	TGCGCCAGCAGCCTCCAAGGGACCGCAGGTGAAGCTTTCTTT
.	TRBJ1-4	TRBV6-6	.	CASSPGTATNEKLFF	TGTGCCAGCAGTCCCGGGACGGCAACTAATGAAAAACTGTTTTTT
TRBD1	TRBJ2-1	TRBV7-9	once	CAVGDRTNEQFF	TGTGCCGTCGGGGACAGAACCAATGAGCAGTTCTTC
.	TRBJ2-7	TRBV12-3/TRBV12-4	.	CASRQNYEQYF	TGTGCCAGCAGGCAGAACTACGAGCAGTACTTC
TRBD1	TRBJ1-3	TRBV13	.	CASSSKDRGSFFSGLDSGNTIYF	TGTGCCAGCAGCTCGAAGGACAGGGGGAGTTTCTTTTCGGGGCTGGACTCTGGAAACACCATATATTTT
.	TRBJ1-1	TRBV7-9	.	CANLEWAPLGDTEAFF	TGTGCCAACCTAGAGTGGGCCCCCCTCGGGGACACTGAAGCTTTCTTT
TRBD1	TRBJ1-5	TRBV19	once	CASSIMDRGNQPQHF	TGTGCCAGTAGTATAATGGACAGGGGGAATCAGCCCCAGCATTTT
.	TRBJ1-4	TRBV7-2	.	CATAGEKLFF	TGTGCCACGGCCGGTGAAAAACTGTTTTTT
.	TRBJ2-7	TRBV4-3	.	CASSQDPRVYEQYF	TGCGCCAGCAGCCAAGATCCCAGGGTCTACGAGCAGTACTTC
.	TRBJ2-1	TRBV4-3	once	CASSPGAWAGAGDEQFF	TGCGCCAGCAGCCCCGGGGCGTGGGCAGGGGCTGGGGATGAGCAGTTCTTC
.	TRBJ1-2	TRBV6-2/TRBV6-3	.	CASSYTSGLYGYTF	TGTGCCAGCAGTTATACCTCAGGGCTTTATGGCTACACCTTC
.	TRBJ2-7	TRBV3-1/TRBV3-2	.	CAIPGPPYEQYF	TGTGCCATCCCCGGGCCCCCCTACGAGCAGTACTTC
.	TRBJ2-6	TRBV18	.	CASSPRKVPPSGANVLTF	TGTGCCAGCTCACCGCGCAAGGTGCCCCCCTCTGGGGCCAACGTCCTGACTTTC
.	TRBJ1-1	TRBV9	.	CASSGGGNTEAFF	TGTGCCAGCAGCGGTGGGGGGAACACTGAAGCTTTCTTT
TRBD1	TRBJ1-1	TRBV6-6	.	CASSYGGTGRTEAFF	TGTGCCAGCAGTTATGGCGGGACAGGCAGGACTGAAGCTTTCTTT
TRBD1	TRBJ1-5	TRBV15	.	CATFSDRGNQPQHF	TGTGCCACCTTCTCCGACAGGGGAAATCAGCCCCAGCATTTT
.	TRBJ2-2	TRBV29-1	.	CSVEGQHGAGELFF	TGCAGCGTTGAAGGGCAGCACGGGGCCGGGGAGCTGTTTTTT
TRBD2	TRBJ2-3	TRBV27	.	CASSPGLAGAHTDTQYF	TGTGCCTCCTCCCCAGGACTAGCGGGGGCCCACACAGATACGCAGTATTTT
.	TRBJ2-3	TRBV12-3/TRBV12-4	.	CASRSLGADTQYF	TGTGCCAGCAGGTCATTAGGGGCAGATACGCAGTATTTT
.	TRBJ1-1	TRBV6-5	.	CASRPGLPDTEAFF	TGTGCCAGCAGGCCTGGATTACCGGACACTGAAGCTTTCTTT
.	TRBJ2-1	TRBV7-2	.	CASSLDIWVSSYNEQFF	TGTGCCAGCAGCTTAGATATTTGGGTGAGCTCCTACAATGAGCAGTTCTTC
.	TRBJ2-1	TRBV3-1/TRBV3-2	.	CASSLNSREQFF	TGTGCCAGCAGCCTAAATAGTCGAGAGCAGTTCTTC
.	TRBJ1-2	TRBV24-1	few	CATSDEGDGYTF	TGTGCCACCAGTGATGAAGGGGATGGCTACACCTTC
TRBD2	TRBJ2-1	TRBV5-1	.	CASSLGFSGGAPNEQFF	TGCGCCAGCAGCTTGGGGTTTAGCGGGGGGGCTCCCAATGAGCAGTTCTTC
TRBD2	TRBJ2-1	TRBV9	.	CASSVQPGTGTSGAYLYNEQFF	TGTGCCAGCAGCGTACAACCTGGAACCGGGACTAGCGGGGCTTACTTATACAATGAGCAGTTCTTC
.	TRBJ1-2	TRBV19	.	CASSTNRVSYYGYTF	TGTGCCAGTAGTACCAACAGGGTCAGTTACTATGGCTACACCTTC
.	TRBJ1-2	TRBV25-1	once	CASSDIRGKANYGYTF	TGTGCCAGCAGTGATATACGGGGGAAAGCTAACTATGGCTACACCTTC
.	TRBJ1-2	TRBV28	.	CASKAPGLQVAHGYTF	TGTGCCAGCAAGGCCCCGGGACTCCAAGTTGCGCATGGCTACACCTTC
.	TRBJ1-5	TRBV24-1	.	CATSDWGQRQSNQPQHF	TGTGCCACCAGTGATTGGGGTCAAAGACAGAGCAATCAGCCCCAGCATTTT
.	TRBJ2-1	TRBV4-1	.	CASSQLTSAAQREQFF	TGCGCCAGCAGCCAACTAACTAGTGCGGCCCAAAGGGAGCAGTTCTTC
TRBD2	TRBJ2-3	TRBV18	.	CASSPPNGGVSTDTQYF	TGTGCCAGCTCACCACCTAACGGGGGGGTCAGCACAGATACGCAGTATTTT
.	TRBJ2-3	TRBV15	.	CATSEGRYTQYF	TGTGCCACCAGTGAGGGGAGGTATACGCAGTATTTT
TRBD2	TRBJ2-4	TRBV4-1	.	CASSQAGGGTTTIAKNIQYF	TGCGCCAGCAGCCAAGCCGGGGGGGGGACCACGACCATAGCCAAAAACATTCAGTACTTC
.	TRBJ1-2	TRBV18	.	CASSGGTNYGYTF	TGTGCCAGCTCAGGCGGGACAAACTATGGCTACACCTTC
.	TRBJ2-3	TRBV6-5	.	CASSHSSWMQYF	TGTGCCAGCAGCCATAGTTCGTGGATGCAGTATTTT
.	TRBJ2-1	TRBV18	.	CASSPLGEQFF	TGTGCCAGCTCACCACTTGGGGAGCAGTTCTTC
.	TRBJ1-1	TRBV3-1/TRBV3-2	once	CASSPRDRLNTEAFF	TGTGCCAGCAGCCCCCGGGACCGCTTGAACACTGAAGCTTTCTTT
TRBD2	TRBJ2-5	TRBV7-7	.	CASSYGALAGGETQYF	TGTGCCAGCAGCTACGGGGCCCTAGCGGGAGGAGAGACCCAGTACTTC
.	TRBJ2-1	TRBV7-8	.	CASSLARVAGKYNEQFF	TGTGCCAGCAGCTTAGCTAGGGTAGCCGGGAAATACAATGAGCAGTTCTTC
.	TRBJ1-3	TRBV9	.	CASSVDSGSGNTIYF	TGTGCCAGCAGCGTAGATTCCGGGAGTGGAAACACCATATATTTT
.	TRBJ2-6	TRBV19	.	CASRDRSLSGANVLTF	TGTGCCAGCAGGGACCGGTCGCTCTCTGGGGCCAACGTCCTGACTTTC
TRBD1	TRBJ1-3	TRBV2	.	CATKQGIAGNTIYF	TGTGCCACCAAACAGGGGATAGCTGGAAACACCATATATTTT
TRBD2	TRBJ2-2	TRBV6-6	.	CASSLDLAGPNTGELFF	TGTGCCAGCAGTCTTGACTTAGCGGGTCCGAACACCGGGGAGCTGTTTTTT
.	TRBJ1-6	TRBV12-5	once	CASGWGSGSVGSPLHF	TGTGCTAGTGGTTGGGGCTCCGGGTCGGTGGGATCACCCCTCCACTTT
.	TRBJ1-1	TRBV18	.	CASSRVVGNTEAFF	TGTGCCAGCTCACGGGTCGTCGGGAACACTGAAGCTTTCTTT
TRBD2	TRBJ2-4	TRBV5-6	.	CASRHRLAGDRLDIQYF	TGTGCCAGCAGACACCGACTAGCGGGAGATAGATTAGACATTCAGTACTTC
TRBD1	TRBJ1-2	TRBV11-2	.	CASSQQGQGYTF	TGTGCCAGCAGCCAACAGGGACAGGGCTACACCTTC